The rows below give T cell receptor beta chains drawn from one sample of a study of OX40 agonist ivuxolimab in advanced cancers. TCRdb's copy holds only in-frame clones and misses some; the assay was immunoSEQ multiplex PCR. Found here are about 28,000 clones, approximately 85% of them singletons; the top ten hold almost 50%. The sample in question was CD4+ or CD8+ T cells sorted from blood, obtained in a trial of the OX40 agonist ivuxolimab. The source is an adult with an advanced solid tumor such as melanoma, head and neck, liver or kidney cancer. The CDR3 runs from the conserved cysteine through the conserved F or W. A D gene is named only where the DNA matches it firmly. A clone size is listed for some rows: how often the clone was seen (once, few, many), or a class if it is expanded.

TRBV5-1,NA,TRBJ2-7,TRBD1,CASSLSTGTGGYEQYF,TGCGCCAGCAGCTTGTCCACCGGGACAGGGGGTTACGAGCAGTACTTC
TRBV7-2,once,TRBJ2-5,NA,CASSSGGRGTTTFQETQYF,TGTGCCAGCAGTTCAGGCGGTCGTGGGACCACTACCTTCCAAGAGACCCAGTACTTC
TRBV27,NA,TRBJ2-2,TRBD2,CASSLGGVGGGTGELFF,TGTGCCAGCAGTTTGGGGGGCGTCGGGGGGGGAACCGGGGAGCTGTTTTTT
TRBV10-3,once,TRBJ1-1,NA,CAISVTDKMNTEAFF,TGTGCCATCAGTGTGACAGATAAAATGAACACTGAAGCTTTCTTT
TRBV28,once,TRBJ2-3,NA,CASSLEAPLQYF,TGTGCCAGCAGTTTGGAGGCCCCCTTGCAGTATTTT
TRBV10-3,NA,TRBJ2-5,NA,CAIKITVGAQETQYF,TGTGCCATCAAAATAACCGTGGGGGCCCAAGAGACCCAGTACTTC
TRBV4-2,NA,TRBJ1-5,NA,CASSQGGSGNQPQHF,TGTGCCAGCAGCCAAGGTGGTTCGGGCAATCAGCCCCAGCATTTT
TRBV6-5,NA,TRBJ1-4,TRBD1,CASSLTGGINEKLFF,TGTGCCAGCAGCCTGACAGGGGGCATTAATGAAAAACTGTTTTTT
TRBV4-1,NA,TRBJ2-2,TRBD1,CASSQRDRFNTGELFF,TGCGCCAGCAGCCAAAGGGACAGATTTAACACCGGGGAGCTGTTTTTT
TRBV4-1,NA,TRBJ1-2,NA,CASSQGRRATYGYTF,TGCGCCAGCAGCCAAGGACGCAGGGCGACTTATGGCTACACCTTC
TRBV15,NA,TRBJ2-7,NA,CATSRKREIPHEQYF,TGTGCCACCAGCAGAAAACGGGAAATACCCCACGAGCAGTACTTC
TRBV4-1,NA,TRBJ1-3,NA,CASSQDSTGNTIYF,TGCGCCAGCAGCCAAGACAGTACTGGAAACACCATATATTTT
TRBV4-3,NA,TRBJ1-3,NA,CASSQDGTGGGNTIYF,TGCGCCAGCAGCCAAGATGGTACGGGAGGAGGAAACACCATATATTTT
TRBV4-3,NA,TRBJ2-7,NA,CASSNLYGNEQYF,TGCGCCAGCAGCAATTTGTATGGTAACGAGCAGTACTTC
TRBV30,NA,TRBJ2-1,TRBD2,CAQTSGGPREQFF,TGTGCCCAGACTAGCGGGGGGCCACGGGAGCAGTTCTTC
TRBV14,once,TRBJ1-2,NA,CASSQTANYGYTF,TGTGCCAGCAGCCAAACGGCTAACTATGGCTACACCTTC
TRBV5-1,NA,TRBJ1-1,TRBD1,CASSLSGTGGTEAFF,TGCGCCAGCAGCTTGTCCGGGACAGGGGGGACTGAAGCTTTCTTT
TRBV7-9,NA,TRBJ2-2,NA,CASSGLTGELFF,TGTGCCAGCAGCGGCCTGACCGGGGAGCTGTTTTTT
TRBV7-6,NA,TRBJ2-2,TRBD1,CASSHSTGAGELFF,TGTGCCAGCAGCCACTCGACAGGGGCCGGGGAGCTGTTTTTT
TRBV9,NA,TRBJ2-7,NA,CASSPEGTRNEQYF,TGTGCCAGCAGCCCAGAGGGGACAAGGAACGAGCAGTACTTC
TRBV7-9,NA,TRBJ1-4,TRBD1,CASSYPGTGGGEKLFF,TGTGCCAGCAGCTACCCCGGGACAGGGGGAGGTGAAAAACTGTTTTTT
TRBV27,NA,TRBJ2-7,NA,CASSRTSGPTYGQYF,TGTGCCAGCAGCCGCACCTCCGGGCCCACCTACGGGCAGTACTTC
TRBV20-1,NA,TRBJ2-7,NA,CSARARLEQYF,TGCAGTGCTAGAGCGAGGCTCGAGCAGTACTTC
TRBV11-1,NA,TRBJ1-2,TRBD1,CASSRERYRQGVEDGYTF,TGTGCCAGCAGCCGCGAAAGATACCGACAGGGGGTAGAGGATGGCTACACCTTC
TRBV9,NA,TRBJ2-1,NA,CASSPSRALVDEQFF,TGTGCCAGCAGTCCCTCTCGAGCCCTAGTCGATGAGCAGTTCTTC
TRBV7-3,NA,TRBJ2-1,TRBD2,CASSPSSGGAYNEQFF,TGTGCCAGCAGCCCCTCGAGCGGGGGGGCCTACAATGAGCAGTTCTTC
TRBV27,NA,TRBJ1-6,TRBD1,CASMPQGAYNSPLHF,TGTGCCAGCATGCCACAGGGGGCCTATAATTCACCCCTCCACTTT
TRBV30,few,TRBJ1-2,NA,CAWSGSGHKASYTF,TGTGCCTGGAGTGGGTCGGGACACAAAGCAAGCTACACCTTC
TRBV4-2,NA,TRBJ2-3,NA,CASSPGQYF,TGTGCCAGCAGCCCCGGCCAGTATTTT
TRBV4-3,NA,TRBJ1-1,NA,CASSPGTSTEAFF,TGCGCCAGCAGCCCAGGGACATCAACTGAAGCTTTCTTT
TRBV28,NA,TRBJ2-1,TRBD2,CASSERGAYNEQFF,TGTGCCAGCAGTGAGCGGGGAGCCTACAATGAGCAGTTCTTC
TRBV13,NA,TRBJ2-3,NA,CASSPDGTADGTDTQYF,TGTGCCAGCAGTCCCGACGGGACGGCGGACGGCACAGATACGCAGTATTTT
TRBV4-3,NA,TRBJ2-2,NA,CASSPSDNTGELFF,TGCGCCAGCAGCCCCTCTGACAACACCGGGGAGCTGTTTTTT
TRBV4-1,NA,TRBJ1-1,TRBD1,CASSPRQGVEKDAFF,TGCGCCAGCAGCCCGAGACAGGGCGTTGAAAAGGATGCTTTCTTT
TRBV19,NA,TRBJ1-1,NA,CASSWVGEGHTEAFF,TGTGCCAGTAGTTGGGTAGGGGAAGGACACACTGAAGCTTTCTTT
TRBV7-2,NA,TRBJ2-3,NA,CASSSLYQGWDTQYF,TGTGCCAGCAGCTCCCTCTATCAGGGGTGGGATACGCAGTATTTT
TRBV4-2,NA,TRBJ2-7,NA,CASSHERLGYEQYF,TGTGCCAGCAGCCACGAACGTCTAGGCTACGAGCAGTACTTC
TRBV2,NA,TRBJ1-6,NA,CASTGAGSSYNSPLHF,TGTGCCAGCACGGGAGCAGGCAGTTCCTATAATTCACCCCTCCACTTT
TRBV28,NA,TRBJ1-1,TRBD1,CASSFPRTGGARSNTEAFF,TGTGCCAGCAGTTTTCCTCGGACAGGGGGCGCCAGGTCGAACACTGAAGCTTTCTTT
TRBV7-3,NA,TRBJ2-7,NA,CASSLTQAARGEQYF,TGTGCCAGCAGCTTAACGCAGGCAGCTCGGGGCGAGCAGTACTTC
TRBV7-9,NA,TRBJ2-5,NA,CASSFENQETQYF,TGTGCCAGCAGCTTCGAGAACCAAGAGACCCAGTACTTC
TRBV18,NA,TRBJ2-7,NA,CASSPSDRSSYEQYF,TGTGCCAGCTCACCATCCGACAGGTCCTCCTACGAGCAGTACTTC
TRBV6-5,NA,TRBJ1-4,NA,CASSYGDEKLFF,TGTGCCAGCAGTTACGGGGACGAAAAACTGTTTTTT
TRBV28,NA,TRBJ1-3,TRBD1,CASSLTGDYSGNTIYF,TGTGCCAGCAGTTTGACAGGGGACTACTCTGGAAACACCATATATTTT
TRBV18,few,TRBJ2-1,TRBD2,CASSPTSGVFLPYNEQFF,TGTGCCAGCTCACCAACTAGCGGGGTCTTCCTCCCTTACAATGAGCAGTTCTTC
TRBV5-6,NA,TRBJ1-2,TRBD1,CASSSLKQGINYGYTF,TGTGCCAGCAGCTCCCTGAAACAGGGGATTAACTATGGCTACACCTTC
TRBV4-1,NA,TRBJ1-2,NA,CASSQDPGHYFGYTF,TGCGCCAGCAGCCAAGACCCGGGTCATTATTTTGGCTACACCTTC
TRBV19,NA,TRBJ1-4,NA,CASSIGNEKLFF,TGTGCCAGTAGTATCGGGAATGAAAAACTGTTTTTT
TRBV27,NA,TRBJ2-7,TRBD1,CASGPGQGDEQYF,TGTGCCAGCGGCCCGGGACAGGGGGACGAGCAGTACTTC
TRBV11-2,NA,TRBJ2-7,NA,CASSLGLNYEQYF,TGTGCCAGCAGCCTTGGACTGAACTACGAGCAGTACTTC
TRBV19,NA,TRBJ2-2,NA,CASSITVTGELFF,TGTGCCAGTAGTATCACGGTCACCGGGGAGCTGTTTTTT
TRBV27,NA,TRBJ1-1,NA,CASSLGRLNTEAFF,TGTGCCAGCAGTTTAGGACGGTTGAACACTGAAGCTTTCTTT
TRBV2,NA,TRBJ1-5,TRBD1,CASTTSGGSNQPQHF,TGTGCCAGCACCACCTCAGGGGGTAGCAATCAGCCCCAGCATTTT